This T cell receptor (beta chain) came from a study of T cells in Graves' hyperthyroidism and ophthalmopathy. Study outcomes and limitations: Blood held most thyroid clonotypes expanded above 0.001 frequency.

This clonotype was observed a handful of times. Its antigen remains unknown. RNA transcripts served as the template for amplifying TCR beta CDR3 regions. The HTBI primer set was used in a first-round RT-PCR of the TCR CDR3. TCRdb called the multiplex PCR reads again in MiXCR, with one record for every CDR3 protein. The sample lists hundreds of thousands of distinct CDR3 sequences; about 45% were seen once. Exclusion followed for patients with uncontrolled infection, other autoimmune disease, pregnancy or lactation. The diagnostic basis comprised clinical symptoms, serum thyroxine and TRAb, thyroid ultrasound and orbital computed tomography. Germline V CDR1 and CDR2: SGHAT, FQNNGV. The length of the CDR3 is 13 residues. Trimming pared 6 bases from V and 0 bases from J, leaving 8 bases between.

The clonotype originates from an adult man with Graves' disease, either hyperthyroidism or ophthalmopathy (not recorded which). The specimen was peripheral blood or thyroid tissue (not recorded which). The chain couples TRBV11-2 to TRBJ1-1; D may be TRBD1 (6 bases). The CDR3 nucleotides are TGTGCCAGCAGAGACAGGTTGAACACTGAAGCTTTCTTT. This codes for CASRDRLNTEAFF.